Listed below are T cell receptor beta chains from one sample, sequenced in a study of blood T cell repertoires in COVID-19. Here immunoSEQ multiplex PCR was the method, and the copy in TCRdb shows in-frame clones only, minus some. Among some 150,000 clones listed, 84% were seen once. Sequencing was carried out using peripheral blood. These receptors were collected from a woman aged 45-65 years in a cohort sampled during active or convalescent COVID-19. Each CDR3 is given with its conserved first and last residue. The order of the fields is J gene, clone size, V gene, D gene, CDR3 protein, CDR3 DNA. The D gene is left open where the match is weak. Some rows have no size entry. The others give once, few or many, or a class for an expanded clone.

TRBJ1-1	NA	TRBV7-8	NA	CASSRTPSGANTEAFF	TGTGCCAGCAGCCGAACTCCGAGCGGAGCGAACACTGAAGCTTTCTTT
TRBJ1-2	NA	TRBV6-5	NA	CASSPRGEYGYTF	TGTGCCAGCAGTCCCCGGGGGGAGTATGGCTACACCTTC
TRBJ1-2	NA	TRBV5-1	NA	CASSLGAGESYGYTF	TGCGCCAGCAGCTTGGGGGCGGGGGAGTCCTATGGCTACACCTTC
TRBJ1-5	NA	TRBV7-8	TRBD1	CASSLFPGTGQPQHF	TGTGCCAGCAGCTTGTTTCCCGGGACAGGTCAGCCCCAGCATTTT
TRBJ2-5	NA	TRBV29-1	NA	CSVEDQVPETQYF	TGCAGCGTTGAAGATCAGGTGCCGGAGACCCAGTACTTC
TRBJ1-1	NA	TRBV30	NA	CAWSVIGGQAFF	TGTGCCTGGAGTGTAATTGGAGGGCAAGCTTTCTTT
TRBJ2-7	few	TRBV5-1	NA	CASSLATGVFYEQYF	TGCGCCAGCAGCTTGGCGACAGGCGTTTTTTACGAGCAGTACTTC
TRBJ1-6	NA	TRBV10-3	NA	CAISELGHRGNSPLHF	TGTGCCATCAGTGAGCTGGGACACCGAGGTAATTCACCCCTCCACTTT
TRBJ1-6	NA	TRBV27	TRBD1	CASKLRQGAGASPLHF	TGTGCCAGCAAGTTGCGGCAGGGGGCAGGTGCTTCACCCCTCCACTTT
TRBJ1-3	NA	TRBV5-5	NA	CASSLITGNSGNTIYF	TGTGCCAGCAGCCTTATAACGGGAAACTCTGGAAACACCATATATTTT
TRBJ1-1	NA	TRBV5-1	NA	CASSVQGNTEAFF	TGCGCCAGCAGCGTGCAGGGGAACACTGAAGCTTTCTTT
TRBJ2-1	NA	TRBV3-1/TRBV3-2	NA	CASSIPSGGPYNEQFF	TGTGCCAGCAGCATCCCATCCGGGGGGCCCTACAATGAGCAGTTCTTC
TRBJ2-3	NA	TRBV11-3	NA	CASSRGTGSTDTQYF	TGTGCCAGCAGCCGAGGTACGGGGAGCACAGATACGCAGTATTTT
TRBJ1-4	NA	TRBV6-5	TRBD1	CASSYSGQGHEKLFF	TGTGCCAGCAGTTACTCGGGACAGGGGCATGAAAAACTGTTTTTT
TRBJ1-1	NA	TRBV5-1	TRBD1	CASSQGQGSTEAFF	TGCGCCAGCAGCCAAGGACAGGGAAGCACTGAAGCTTTCTTT
TRBJ2-1	few	TRBV4-1	NA	CASSQVDLGFSYNEQFF	TGCGCCAGCAGCCAGGTAGACCTCGGGTTTTCCTACAATGAGCAGTTCTTC
TRBJ2-1	NA	TRBV2	TRBD2	CASKWSGGSNEQFF	TGTGCCAGCAAATGGAGCGGGGGGAGCAATGAGCAGTTCTTC
TRBJ1-5	once	TRBV7-8	NA	CASSSTAGDQPQHF	TGTGCCAGCAGCTCCACAGCGGGGGATCAGCCCCAGCATTTT
TRBJ2-7	NA	TRBV19	TRBD1	CASSIGDRGEQYF	TGTGCCAGTAGTATAGGGGACAGGGGCGAGCAGTACTTC
TRBJ1-4	NA	TRBV7-9	TRBD1	CASSYQTGGEKLFF	TGTGCCAGCAGCTATCAAACAGGGGGGGAAAAACTGTTTTTT
TRBJ1-4	many	TRBV7-9	NA	CASSAFREVEKLFF	TGTGCCAGCAGCGCGTTCAGGGAGGTTGAAAAACTGTTTTTT
TRBJ1-3	NA	TRBV19	NA	CASTLRQSRNTIYF	TGTGCCAGTACTTTGAGGCAGAGTAGAAACACCATATATTTT
TRBJ1-5	NA	TRBV5-1	NA	CASSLSGDSNQPQHF	TGCGCCAGCAGCCTTTCAGGGGATAGCAATCAGCCCCAGCATTTT
TRBJ2-1	few	TRBV6-5	TRBD1	CASSYGFLQGKDEQFF	TGTGCCAGCAGTTACGGTTTCCTACAGGGGAAAGATGAGCAGTTCTTC
TRBJ1-3	NA	TRBV10-3	TRBD1	CAISESTGARSGNTIYF	TGTGCCATCAGTGAGTCGACAGGGGCTCGGTCTGGAAACACCATATATTTT
TRBJ1-6	NA	TRBV21-1	NA	CASSKRGRRRRDSPLHF	TGTGCCAGCAGCAAAAGGGGCCGGCGGCGGAGGGATTCACCCCTCCACTTT
TRBJ2-6	few	TRBV6-5	NA	CASSSVSGANVLTF	TGTGCCAGCAGTTCGGTCTCTGGGGCCAACGTCCTGACTTTC
TRBJ2-7	NA	TRBV7-2	NA	CASSFGLGGYEQYF	TGTGCCAGCAGCTTCGGACTTGGGGGGTACGAGCAGTACTTC
TRBJ1-5	NA	TRBV3-1/TRBV3-2	TRBD1	CASSLTGGQGNQPQHF	TGTGCCAGCAGCCTTACCGGGGGACAGGGGAATCAGCCCCAGCATTTT
TRBJ2-7	NA	TRBV6-2/TRBV6-3	NA	CASSQGEGGGKYF	TGTGCCAGCAGTCAAGGGGAGGGAGGGGGTAAGTACTTC
TRBJ2-2	NA	TRBV4-1	NA	CASSQGVSYSNTGELFF	TGCGCCAGCAGCCAAGGGGTTAGCTATTCGAACACCGGGGAGCTGTTTTTT
TRBJ2-1	NA	TRBV19	TRBD2	CASRDELAGGLTDEQFF	TGTGCCAGTAGAGATGAACTAGCGGGGGGCCTTACTGATGAGCAGTTCTTC
TRBJ1-2	NA	TRBV19	TRBD1	CASRLTTGNYGYTF	TGTGCCAGTAGACTCACGACAGGGAACTATGGCTACACCTTC
TRBJ1-5	NA	TRBV28	NA	CASTREGQLPQHF	TGTGCCAGCACCCGGGAGGGCCAGCTCCCCCAGCATTTT
TRBJ1-2	NA	TRBV27	NA	CASSTATQGWAGYTF	TGTGCCAGCAGTACGGCCACACAGGGTTGGGCTGGCTACACCTTC
TRBJ2-3	NA	TRBV5-1	NA	CASSPDRITDTQYF	TGCGCCAGCAGCCCAGACAGGATCACAGATACGCAGTATTTT
TRBJ2-1	once	TRBV4-2	TRBD2	CASSPSGTSRDNEQFF	TGTGCCAGCAGCCCTTCCGGGACTAGCAGGGACAATGAGCAGTTCTTC
TRBJ2-1	NA	TRBV7-9	NA	CASSLVARGLINEQFF	TGTGCCAGCAGCTTAGTCGCAAGGGGGTTGATCAATGAGCAGTTCTTC
TRBJ2-1	NA	TRBV5-4	TRBD2	CASRLGGGSYNEQFF	TGTGCCAGCAGACTGGGGGGGGGCTCCTACAATGAGCAGTTCTTC
TRBJ1-6	few	TRBV7-9	TRBD1	CASSSTGTGSPLHF	TGTGCCAGCAGCTCGACAGGGACTGGTTCACCCCTCCACTTT
TRBJ2-6	NA	TRBV15	NA	CATREAFSGANVLTF	TGTGCCACCAGAGAGGCCTTCTCTGGGGCCAACGTCCTGACTTTC
TRBJ1-3	NA	TRBV6-5	NA	CASTEGRGYGTIYF	TGTGCCAGCACCGAGGGTAGAGGTTATGGGACCATATATTTT
TRBJ1-3	NA	TRBV4-3	NA	CASSQEGGGTSGNTIYF	TGCGCCAGCAGCCAAGAGGGGGGAGGAACTTCTGGAAACACCATATATTTT
TRBJ2-5	NA	TRBV30	NA	CAWSPRDGRGPQETQYF	TGTGCCTGGAGTCCCCGCGACGGGCGGGGGCCTCAAGAGACCCAGTACTTC
TRBJ1-1	few	TRBV19	NA	CASSIQGMITEAFF	TGTGCCAGTAGTATCCAGGGCATGATCACTGAAGCTTTCTTT
TRBJ1-6	NA	TRBV4-1	TRBD1	CASSQEFDRGNSPLHF	TGCGCCAGCAGCCAAGAGTTCGACAGGGGAAATTCACCCCTCCACTTT
TRBJ2-5	NA	TRBV15	NA	CATTKREGETQYF	TGTGCCACCACCAAACGGGAAGGGGAGACCCAGTACTTC
TRBJ1-6	once	TRBV14	NA	CASSQGWQYNSPLHF	TGTGCCAGCAGCCAAGGGTGGCAATATAATTCACCCCTCCACTTT
TRBJ1-6	NA	TRBV13	NA	CASSLVGTRDSPLHF	TGTGCCAGCAGCTTAGTTGGGACTCGGGATTCACCCCTCCACTTT
TRBJ2-7	NA	TRBV19	NA	CASREGALDYEQYF	TGTGCCAGTAGGGAAGGGGCGTTGGACTACGAGCAGTACTTC
TRBJ2-1	few	TRBV7-2	TRBD2	CASSRGVAGYNEQFF	TGTGCCAGCAGCCGGGGAGTAGCGGGGTACAATGAGCAGTTCTTC